This is a list of T cell receptor beta chains from one sample in a study of blood T cell repertoires in COVID-19. Method: immunoSEQ multiplex PCR; TCRdb's copy keeps in-frame clones and lacks some. Seen here are 110,000 or so clones, about 88% observed once, and the top ten hold more than 7%. The sequenced sample consisted of peripheral blood. The receptors stem from an older woman who had recovered from COVID-19. The CDR3 runs from the conserved cysteine through the conserved F or W. D genes are given only for firm matches. Not all rows give a size; the values are once, few, many and, for expanded clones, a class.

j_call,d_call,v_call,clone_size,cdr3_aa,cdr3_nt
TRBJ2-2,TRBD1,TRBV19,.,CASSIGTGGTGELFF,TGTGCCAGTAGTATTGGGACAGGGGGCACCGGGGAGCTGTTTTTT
TRBJ2-3,.,TRBV5-1,.,CASSLIEASTDTQYF,TGCGCCAGCAGCTTGATAGAGGCTAGCACAGATACGCAGTATTTT
TRBJ1-3,TRBD1,TRBV4-3,.,CASSQDRRGQGENTIYF,TGCGCCAGCAGCCAAGATCGGAGAGGACAGGGGGAAAACACCATATATTTT
TRBJ2-2,.,TRBV5-1,.,CASSFGVPMNTGELFF,TGCGCCAGCAGCTTCGGGGTACCCATGAACACCGGGGAGCTGTTTTTT
TRBJ2-5,.,TRBV3-1/TRBV3-2,.,CASSPPRGQETQYF,TGTGCCAGCAGCCCTCCTAGGGGCCAAGAGACCCAGTACTTC
TRBJ1-5,.,TRBV19,.,CASSIGSRSQPQHF,TGTGCCAGTAGTATAGGGAGTCGAAGCCAGCCCCAGCATTTT
TRBJ1-4,TRBD1,TRBV28,.,CASRPMTGVGVTNEKLFF,TGTGCCAGCAGACCCATGACAGGGGTGGGAGTGACTAATGAAAAACTGTTTTTT
TRBJ1-2,.,TRBV30,.,CAWNKANYGYTF,TGTGCCTGGAACAAAGCTAACTATGGCTACACCTTC
TRBJ1-2,.,TRBV3-1/TRBV3-2,.,CASSGIQGWGGYTF,TGTGCCAGCAGCGGGATCCAGGGGTGGGGCGGCTACACCTTC
TRBJ1-3,TRBD1,TRBV3-1/TRBV3-2,.,CASRDRDPEISGNTIYF,TGTGCCAGCAGAGACAGGGACCCCGAGATCTCTGGAAACACCATATATTTT
TRBJ2-5,.,TRBV29-1,.,CSVKTPSTGETQYF,TGCAGCGTTAAAACCCCATCGACAGGAGAGACCCAGTACTTC
TRBJ2-7,.,TRBV6-5,.,CASRYRGGNEQYF,TGTGCCAGCCGTTATCGGGGTGGCAACGAGCAGTACTTC
TRBJ2-7,TRBD2,TRBV5-6,.,CASSLGAGGLYEQYF,TGTGCCAGCAGCTTGGGAGCGGGGGGGCTCTACGAGCAGTACTTC
TRBJ1-4,TRBD1,TRBV14,.,CASSQGDRGQVEKLFF,TGTGCCAGCAGCCAGGGAGACAGGGGACAGGTTGAAAAACTGTTTTTT
TRBJ2-5,TRBD2,TRBV9,.,CASSVGGSGGRQETQYF,TGTGCCAGCAGCGTAGGAGGGAGCGGGGGTCGACAAGAGACCCAGTACTTC
TRBJ2-2,.,TRBV21-1,.,CASSKAVRGQGPYDTGELFF,TGTGCCAGCAGCAAAGCAGTAAGGGGACAGGGACCTTACGACACCGGGGAGCTGTTTTTT
TRBJ2-2,.,TRBV5-1,.,CASSPQQGRAGELFF,TGCGCCAGCAGCCCACAACAGGGTAGGGCCGGGGAGCTGTTTTTT
TRBJ1-2,.,TRBV18,.,CASSPDSRYGYTF,TGTGCCAGCTCACCAGACAGCCGCTATGGCTACACCTTC
TRBJ2-3,TRBD2,TRBV5-3,.,CARSLGAPAGDHPSTDTQYF,TGTGCCAGAAGTTTGGGGGCCCCAGCGGGGGACCATCCTAGCACAGATACGCAGTATTTT
TRBJ1-1,.,TRBV19,.,CASTPGILNTEAFF,TGTGCCAGTACCCCAGGGATCTTGAACACTGAAGCTTTCTTT
TRBJ2-7,.,TRBV30,.,CAWDATESPSYEQYF,TGTGCCTGGGACGCCACAGAATCTCCCTCCTACGAGCAGTACTTC
TRBJ2-1,.,TRBV6-5,.,CASSRDLNNEQFF,TGTGCCAGCAGTCGGGACTTGAACAATGAGCAGTTCTTC
TRBJ1-3,.,TRBV6-5,.,CASSLAGTGNTIYF,TGTGCCAGCAGTTTGGCGGGGACTGGAAACACCATATATTTT
TRBJ2-2,TRBD1,TRBV28,once,CASSQAQGVGELFF,TGTGCCAGCAGTCAAGCACAGGGGGTCGGGGAGCTGTTTTTT
TRBJ1-4,.,TRBV28,.,CASKSGGRNEKLFF,TGTGCCAGCAAGTCCGGGGGGCGGAATGAAAAACTGTTTTTT